This is a list of T cell receptor beta chains from one sample in a study of radiation and T cells in renal cell carcinoma. TCRdb's copy holds only in-frame clones and misses some; the assay was immunoSEQ multiplex PCR. The table lists 80,000 or so clones, 80% to 90% of them singletons, with 5% to 7.5% in the top ten. This material consisted of blood, taken from a patient whose treatment included radiotherapy and nephrectomy. The receptors stem from a woman between 65 and 79 years old with renal cell carcinoma. The CDR3 runs from the conserved cysteine through the conserved F or W. The D gene is left open where the match is weak. Some rows have no size entry. The others give once, few or many, or a class for an expanded clone.

once	TRBV7-2	TRBJ2-2	-	TGTGCCAGCAGCTTAGATCGGGGGTGGGCCGGGGAGCTGTTTTTT	CASSLDRGWAGELFF
few	TRBV30	TRBJ1-2	-	TGTGCCTGGAACTGGGCCAGGAGGGATTATGGCTACACCTTC	CAWNWARRDYGYTF
-	TRBV6-6	TRBJ2-3	-	TGTGCCAGCAGTTACGTCGGTTTACCCACAGATACGCAGTATTTT	CASSYVGLPTDTQYF
once	TRBV6-1	TRBJ2-4	-	TGTGCCAGCAGTGAAGGACAAGCGAGCAAAAACATTCAGTACTTC	CASSEGQASKNIQYF
-	TRBV2	TRBJ2-7	TRBD1	TGTGCCAGCAGTGCGGGACAGAAGTACGAGCAGTACTTC	CASSAGQKYEQYF
-	TRBV2	TRBJ1-2	-	TGTGCCAGCAGTGATACGGGGGCGCACTATGGCTACACCTTC	CASSDTGAHYGYTF
-	TRBV19	TRBJ1-5	-	TGTGCCAGTAGTATAGCGGGGAATCAGCCCCAGCATTTT	CASSIAGNQPQHF
-	TRBV27	TRBJ2-7	TRBD2	TGTGCCAGCAGTTCGGGGGGGCGTAGCTCCTACGAGCAGTACTTC	CASSSGGRSSYEQYF
-	TRBV29-1	TRBJ1-1	-	TGCAGCGTAGCCCCCGGGACACAGAACACTGAAGCTTTCTTT	CSVAPGTQNTEAFF
-	TRBV19	TRBJ1-1	-	TGTGCCAGTAACGGGAGGGGAGGGTACGGCACTGAAGCTTTCTTT	CASNGRGGYGTEAFF
-	TRBV6-5	TRBJ1-2	-	TGTGCCAGCAGTTCGACCGTCGGCTATGGCTACACCTTC	CASSSTVGYGYTF
-	TRBV7-9	TRBJ2-6	-	TGTGCCAGCTTCCGGGTTCTCCCCTCTGGGGCCAACGTCCTGACTTTC	CASFRVLPSGANVLTF
-	TRBV30	TRBJ2-7	-	TGTGCCTGGAGTCCCTCAGGGGCTAGGGCCTACGAGCAGTACTTC	CAWSPSGARAYEQYF
-	TRBV19	TRBJ1-5	-	TGTGCCAGTAACCCCCCCGGGAATAATCAGCCCCAGCATTTT	CASNPPGNNQPQHF
-	TRBV9	TRBJ1-1	-	TGTGCCAGCAGCGTAGAGTCAGGGATCACTGAAGCTTTCTTT	CASSVESGITEAFF
-	TRBV2	TRBJ2-1	-	TGTGCCAGCAGTGATGCCCCTGGGACCGGGAGATATGAGCAGTTCTTC	CASSDAPGTGRYEQFF
-	TRBV7-9	TRBJ2-1	-	TGTGCCAGCAGCCCCGGGAGGTGGGGGGGCCTCTCCTACAATGAGCAGTTCTTC	CASSPGRWGGLSYNEQFF
-	TRBV6-5	TRBJ1-2	TRBD1	TGTGCCAGCTCGGACAGGGCAAGGTTGAATGGCTACACCTTC	CASSDRARLNGYTF
-	TRBV7-2	TRBJ1-5	-	TGTGCCAGCAGCTTATCAGGGCCGGATCAGCCCCAGCATTTT	CASSLSGPDQPQHF
-	TRBV19	TRBJ2-5	TRBD2	TGTGCCAGTAGTGCCGGGACTAGCGGGGGTGAGACCCAGTACTTC	CASSAGTSGGETQYF
-	TRBV7-6	TRBJ1-2	-	TGTGCCAGCAGCTCCGACAATCTGTCCAGCTACACCTTC	CASSSDNLSSYTF
-	TRBV28	TRBJ2-7	-	TGTGCCAGCAGTTTCAAAGCGGTATCCTACGAGCAGTACTTC	CASSFKAVSYEQYF
few	TRBV19	TRBJ1-1	-	TGTGCCAGTAGTCGCGACAGAAACACTGAAGCTTTCTTT	CASSRDRNTEAFF
once	TRBV7-2	TRBJ2-5	TRBD1	TGTGCCAGCAGCATGGACAGGGGGAGCGAGACCCAGTACTTC	CASSMDRGSETQYF
-	TRBV5-4	TRBJ2-3	-	TGTGCCAGCAGCTTGGCAACCAGTGCGGATACGCAGTATTTT	CASSLATSADTQYF
-	TRBV27	TRBJ2-7	TRBD2	TGTGCCAGCAGTTTTAGGCGGGGGACCTACGAGCAGTACTTC	CASSFRRGTYEQYF
-	TRBV30	TRBJ1-2	-	TGTGCCTGGACGGGGGGTTTGATTGGCTACACCTTC	CAWTGGLIGYTF
-	TRBV30	TRBJ1-2	TRBD1	TGTGCCTGGACGACGCCAGGGGGTACCTATGGCTACACCTTC	CAWTTPGGTYGYTF
-	TRBV7-9	TRBJ1-3	TRBD1	TGTGCCAGCAGCTCCGACAGGGGCTCGAAAAACACCATATATTTT	CASSSDRGSKNTIYF
-	TRBV6-1	TRBJ1-1	-	TGTGCCAGCAGTGCTCGTACAGGGTTGAACACTGAAGCTTTCTTT	CASSARTGLNTEAFF
-	TRBV14	TRBJ1-1	TRBD1	TGTGCCAGCAGCCAAGTTTCAGGGGGTTCAATCAGGACTGAAGCTTTCTTT	CASSQVSGGSIRTEAFF
-	TRBV7-2	TRBJ2-7	-	TGTGCCAGCAGCTTAGTCGACCGCTACGAGCAGTACTTC	CASSLVDRYEQYF
-	TRBV11-3	TRBJ1-1	-	TGTGCCAGCAGACGAGGGCCCGAAGCTTTCTTT	CASRRGPEAFF
once	TRBV4-1	TRBJ2-3	-	TGCGCCAGCAGCCAAGATGGCCGGGGGACTAGCACAGATACGCAGTATTTT	CASSQDGRGTSTDTQYF
-	TRBV27	TRBJ1-6	-	TGTGCCAGCAGTTTTAGCTCCTATAATTCACCCCTCCACTTT	CASSFSSYNSPLHF
-	TRBV29-1	TRBJ1-2	-	TGCAGCGTCCCGAGGGCCAGGGAGATCCGTGGCTACACCTTC	CSVPRAREIRGYTF
-	TRBV12-1	TRBJ2-3	-	TGTGCCAGCAGCTCGCCCAGAGATACGCAGTATTTT	CASSSPRDTQYF
-	TRBV21-1	TRBJ2-1	-	TGTGCCAGCAGTTACAATGAGCAGTTCTTC	CASSYNEQFF
-	TRBV28	TRBJ2-3	TRBD2	TGTGCCAGCAGTTTATCGGGCGGGGGTTACACAGATACGCAGTATTTT	CASSLSGGGYTDTQYF
-	TRBV19	TRBJ1-5	TRBD1	TGTGCCAGTAGTATAGCCCCTGTGACAGGGCGGGCGAATCAGCCCCAGCATTTT	CASSIAPVTGRANQPQHF
-	TRBV7-2	TRBJ2-1	-	TGTGCCAGCAGCTTAGCGGGCGCGATGGATGAGCAGTTCTTC	CASSLAGAMDEQFF
once	TRBV5-1	TRBJ1-1	-	TGCGCCAGCAGCTTGGCCCTGGCAGGGAAGGGACACATGAACACTGAAGCTTTCTTT	CASSLALAGKGHMNTEAFF
-	TRBV11-2	TRBJ1-2	TRBD1	TGTGCCAGCAGCTCCACAGGGGGCGCTTATTCTGGCTACACCTTC	CASSSTGGAYSGYTF
-	TRBV6-1	TRBJ2-5	-	TGTGCCAGCAGTGAAGTATGGGGGCCTCAAGAGACCCAGTACTTC	CASSEVWGPQETQYF
-	TRBV2	TRBJ1-5	-	TGTGCCAGCAGTGAAGGTCCTCAACGTGGTCAGCCCCAGCATTTT	CASSEGPQRGQPQHF
-	TRBV30	TRBJ2-1	TRBD2	TGTGCCTGGAGTCGATCGACTAGCGGGGGGCGTAATGAGCAGTTCTTC	CAWSRSTSGGRNEQFF
-	TRBV30	TRBJ2-5	TRBD1	TGTGCCTGGAGTGTAACAGGGGGTGTAGAGACCCAGTACTTC	CAWSVTGGVETQYF
few	TRBV7-2	TRBJ2-3	TRBD2	TGTGCCAGCAGCTCCAAGAGCGGGGGCCTCACAGATACGCAGTATTTT	CASSSKSGGLTDTQYF
-	TRBV11-3	TRBJ2-7	-	TGTGCCAGCAGCTCCCGGGACGGCCCCCTGGAGCAGTACTTC	CASSSRDGPLEQYF
once	TRBV2	TRBJ2-6	-	TGTGCCAGCAGTGTAGCAAACTCTGGGGCCAACGTCCTGACTTTC	CASSVANSGANVLTF
-	TRBV27	TRBJ1-5	-	TGTGCCAGCAGTTTATCGACAAGGGGGGGGCACCAGCCCCAGCATTTT	CASSLSTRGGHQPQHF
-	TRBV15	TRBJ1-1	-	TGTGCCACCAGCAGAGCCGGGACGAACACTGAAGCTTTCTTT	CATSRAGTNTEAFF